The rows below give T cell receptor beta chains drawn from one sample of a study of T cells in Graves' hyperthyroidism and ophthalmopathy. TCRdb fed the multiplex PCR reads into MiXCR, producing one record per CDR3 protein. The table records approximately 370,000 distinct CDR3 sequences, 17% of them present only once. Source material: blood. These receptors were collected from a woman aged 25 to 45 with Graves' hyperthyroidism that later progressed to Graves' ophthalmopathy. CDR3s include the opening cysteine and the closing phenylalanine or tryptophan. Each record gives: V gene, clone size, J gene, D gene, CDR3 protein, CDR3 DNA. D genes are given only for firm matches. Clone size is stated in some rows and not others, as once, few, many or a class when expanded.

>TRBV9|-|TRBJ1-1|-
CASSVGGFSEAFF
TGTGCCAGCAGCGTAGGAGGGTTCAGTGAAGCTTTCTTT
>TRBV4-1|many|TRBJ2-3|TRBD2
CASRPTSGSADTQYF
TGCGCCAGCAGGCCGACTAGCGGGAGCGCAGATACGCAGTATTTT
>TRBV5-6|few|TRBJ2-5|-
CASSLTAHTRETQYF
TGTGCCAGCAGCTTGACCGCCCATACGAGGGAGACCCAGTACTTC
>TRBV29-1|many|TRBJ2-5|TRBD2
CSVSAPGTSGHGAQYF
TGCAGCGTGTCCGCCCCAGGGACTAGCGGCCACGGGGCCCAGTACTTC
>TRBV18|many|TRBJ2-4|-
CASSRDTENIQYF
TGTGCCAGCTCCCGGGACACCGAAAACATTCAGTACTTC
>TRBV28|many|TRBJ2-3|-
CASTDGFTDTQYF
TGTGCCAGCACGGACGGCTTCACAGATACGCAGTATTTT
>TRBV20-1|-|TRBJ2-7|TRBD2
CSARDIGSGLTYEQYF
TGCAGTGCTAGAGATATAGGTAGCGGGCTCACCTACGAGCAGTACTTC
>TRBV11-2|many|TRBJ2-2|TRBD2
CASSSKVAGGIDRGGELFF
TGTGCCAGCAGCTCAAAGGTAGCGGGAGGTATAGATCGTGGCGGGGAGCTGTTTTTT
>TRBV10-1|many|TRBJ2-2|TRBD1
CASSDVGGRTGELFF
TGCGCCAGCAGTGATGTAGGGGGCCGTACCGGGGAGCTGTTTTTT
>TRBV6-2/TRBV6-3|-|TRBJ2-1|TRBD2
CASSTGLAGGPNNEQFF
TGTGCCAGCAGCACGGGACTAGCGGGAGGGCCCAACAATGAGCAGTTCTTC
>TRBV4-1|-|TRBJ2-4|-
CASSRDWVNIQYF
TGCGCCAGCAGCCGAGATTGGGTGAACATTCAGTACTTC
>TRBV29-1|many|TRBJ2-6|-
CSVRGGGRANVLTF
TGCAGCGTTAGGGGGGGGGGTAGGGCCAACGTCCTGACTTTC
>TRBV29-1|-|TRBJ1-3|-
CSVVGISGNTIYF
TGCAGCGTTGTGGGCATCTCTGGAAACACCATATATTTT
>TRBV11-2|-|TRBJ2-7|TRBD2
CASTKTSGSSYEQYF
TGTGCCAGCACCAAAACTAGCGGTAGCTCCTACGAGCAGTACTTC
>TRBV27|many|TRBJ2-7|-
CATDETGRSTYEQYF
TGTGCCACCGATGAAACAGGGAGGTCAACCTACGAGCAGTACTTC
>TRBV12-3/TRBV12-4|many|TRBJ1-1|-
CASSLREHTEAFF
TGTGCCAGCAGTTTAAGGGAGCACACTGAAGCTTTCTTT
>TRBV4-1|-|TRBJ2-3|TRBD1
CASSQRTGASTDTQYF
TGCGCCAGCAGCCAAAGGACAGGGGCGTCTACAGATACGCAGTATTTT
>TRBV20-1|many|TRBJ2-3|-
CSPGPPTDTQYF
TGCAGTCCAGGGCCACCCACAGATACGCAGTATTTT
>TRBV27|many|TRBJ2-7|-
CASSLFGGSYEQYF
TGTGCCAGCAGTTTATTTGGGGGCTCCTACGAGCAGTACTTC
>TRBV27|many|TRBJ2-7|-
CASSWTGTGYYEQYF
TGTGCCAGCAGTTGGACTGGGACCGGCTACTACGAGCAGTACTTC
>TRBV6-1|few|TRBJ1-2|-
CASSFQGSYGYTF
TGTGCCAGCAGTTTTCAGGGATCCTATGGCTACACCTTC
>TRBV5-1|few|TRBJ2-1|TRBD2
CASSLDAGEELNEQFF
TGCGCCAGCAGCTTGGACGCGGGGGAGGAACTCAATGAGCAGTTCTTC
>TRBV11-2|many|TRBJ1-1|-
CASSRRSARAETEAFF
TGTGCCAGCAGCCGACGCTCGGCGCGGGCTGAAACTGAAGCTTTCTTT
>TRBV4-1|few|TRBJ2-7|TRBD1
CASSSGTGGVYEQYF
TGCGCCAGCAGCTCCGGGACAGGGGGGGTCTACGAGCAGTACTTC
>TRBV28|many|TRBJ1-5|-
CASSLQGGSNQPQHF
TGTGCCAGCAGCCTACAGGGTGGGAGCAATCAGCCCCAGCATTTT
>TRBV7-2|many|TRBJ1-2|-
CASSLEAANYGYTF
TGTGCCAGCAGCTTAGAAGCAGCAAACTATGGCTACACCTTC
>TRBV7-3|few|TRBJ2-2|-
CASSLPQTLLTGELFF
TGTGCCAGCAGCTTACCTCAGACACTCCTGACCGGGGAGCTGTTTTTT
>TRBV5-1|many|TRBJ1-6|-
CASSRGGENSPLHF
TGCGCCAGCAGCAGGGGCGGAGAGAATTCACCCCTCCACTTT
>TRBV11-3|-|TRBJ2-5|TRBD2
CASSSGLAGAQETQYF
TGTGCCAGCAGCTCCGGACTAGCGGGGGCACAAGAGACCCAGTACTTC
>TRBV12-3/TRBV12-4|many|TRBJ2-7|TRBD1
CASRGTGGYEQYF
TGTGCCAGCAGAGGGACAGGGGGCTACGAGCAGTACTTC
>TRBV5-1|-|TRBJ2-3|TRBD2
CASSSQRERSTDTQYF
TGCGCCAGCAGCTCGCAGCGGGAGCGGAGCACAGATACGCAGTATTTT
>TRBV29-1|few|TRBJ1-1|TRBD1
CSSRQGQNTEAFF
TGCAGCTCCCGACAGGGGCAGAACACTGAAGCTTTCTTT
>TRBV30|many|TRBJ2-7|-
CAWSSIGKSYEQYF
TGTGCCTGGAGTAGTATCGGCAAATCCTACGAGCAGTACTTC
>TRBV27|many|TRBJ2-2|-
CASSQQYNTGELFF
TGTGCCAGCAGTCAACAGTATAACACCGGGGAGCTGTTTTTT
>TRBV29-1|many|TRBJ2-1|TRBD2
CSVDSGTSGFYNEQFF
TGCAGCGTTGATTCGGGGACTAGCGGGTTCTACAATGAGCAGTTCTTC
>TRBV12-3/TRBV12-4|many|TRBJ1-2|TRBD1
CASSPLDRGDYGYTF
TGTGCCAGCAGCCCCCTGGACAGGGGAGACTATGGCTACACCTTC
>TRBV11-2|-|TRBJ1-6|-
CASSEGVGTSPLHF
TGTGCCAGCAGCGAAGGTGTTGGGACTTCACCCCTCCACTTT